This T cell receptor (beta chain) was obtained from a study of blood T cell repertoires in COVID-19 (dated by TCRdb to the early 2020s). At the level of the whole study: Samples covering the acute and convalescent phases of COVID-19 were provided by collaborators in the United States, Italy and Spain. The material from the prospective study consisted of cDNA or gDNA derived from T cells, B-cell-depleted T cells, or PBMCs. Deeply sampled blood TCRbeta repertoires from subjects exposed to, actively infected with, or recovered from COVID-19 were included in the dataset. The repertoires were released in a freely available public database intended as a resource for research on the immune response to SARS-CoV-2. Samples came from the ongoing ImmuneRACE study (first 160 participants) plus 1,254 subjects from 6 global collaborators. A de-identified subject ID, COVID-19 status, age in years and sex were almost always included in the sample metadata. Where available, HLA class I and class II types were taken from metadata supplied by the sample provider and were not determined by assay-based typing.

As to this clone: This clone's antigen is unknown. No much larger clone exists at a distance of one base, and base qualities are not known.

The CDR3 numbers 16 residues from cysteine through phenylalanine. Solely the CDR3 DNA is kept, with 48 bases framed from the first base. Whole blood was collected in K2EDTA tubes by collaborating institutions according to the institutions' own protocols. For TCRbeta analysis, collaborator samples were shipped as frozen whole blood, as isolated PBMCs, or as DNA extracted from either sample type. TCRbeta CDR3 regions were amplified from genomic DNA by means of the immunoSEQ Assay, a bias-controlled multiplex PCR. In the original analysis: Nucleated cell counts per sample were estimated from amplification of reference gene primers within the assay. Sequence reads were collapsed and filtered to measure the absolute abundance of every unique TCRbeta CDR3 rearrangement. Productive Simpson clonality was computed per sample as the square root of Simpson's diversity index over productive rearrangements. TCRdb limited this immuneACCESS table to in-frame rearrangements with V and J called. A share of clones is missing; checked studies link under half to unresolved V genes, and the rest is unexplained. D and trimming come from the DNA, and the V and J calls and clone size come from that table. Present in this sample are 53,000 or so clones, around 72% of which were seen just once. Of the sample, about 15% falls within the top ten clones.

Overall study results and their limits: The quantity of clinical and demographic metadata differed by source and by participant and was supplied without curation.

The origin of this receptor is a human donor with active or convalescent COVID-19. The donor label of this sample is uncertain. The specimen was peripheral blood. The sequence is built from TRBV21-1 and TRBJ2-3; the D call in the table, TRBD1, was not verified against the DNA. TRBV21-1 is a documented pseudogene. In nucleotide form, the sequence is TGTGCCAGCAGCAAAGGAAGGACAGGGTTCGCAGATACGCAGTATTTT. The encoded protein is CASSKGRTGFADTQYF.